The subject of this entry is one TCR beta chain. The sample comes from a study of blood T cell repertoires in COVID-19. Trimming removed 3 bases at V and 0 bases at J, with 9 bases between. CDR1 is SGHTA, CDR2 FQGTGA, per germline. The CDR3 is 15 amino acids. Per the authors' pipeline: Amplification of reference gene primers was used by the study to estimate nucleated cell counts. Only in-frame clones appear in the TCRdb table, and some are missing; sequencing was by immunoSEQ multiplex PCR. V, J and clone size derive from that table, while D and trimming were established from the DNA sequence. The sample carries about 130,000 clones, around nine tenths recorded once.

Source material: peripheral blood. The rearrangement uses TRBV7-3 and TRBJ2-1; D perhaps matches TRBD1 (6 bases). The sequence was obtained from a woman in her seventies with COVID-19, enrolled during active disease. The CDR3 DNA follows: TGTGCCAGCAGCTTGACAGGAGACTCCTACAATGAGCAGTTCTTC. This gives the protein CASSLTGDSYNEQFF.